The 25 T cell receptor beta chains listed next were all sequenced from one sample in a study of OX40 agonist ivuxolimab in advanced cancers. Some clones are missing from TCRdb's copy, which holds only in-frame ones; the method was immunoSEQ multiplex PCR. The table lists tens of thousands of clones, almost 85% of them singletons. The sequencing here drew on CD4+ or CD8+ T cells sorted from blood, taken in a trial of the OX40 agonist ivuxolimab. These receptor sequences come from an adult with an advanced solid tumor such as melanoma, head and neck, liver or kidney cancer.

This sequence joins TRBV19 and TRBJ1-5, with TRBD1 matching over 8 bases. Trimming cost V 8 bases and J 4 bases; bases outside gene matches: 10. Germline assignment: CDR1 LNHDA and CDR2 SQIVND (reference sequence). CDR3 length equals 15 residues. For the CDR3, the DNA is TGTGCCAGTGCGGCTGGACAGGGATGGAATCAGCCCCAGCATTTT. It yields the protein CASAAGQGWNQPQHF. The variable domain in full, with the rest retrieved from reference TRBV19 and TRBJ1-5, is DGGITQSPKYLFRKEGQNVTLSCEQNLNHDAMYWYRQDPGQGLRLIYYSQIVNDFQKGDIAEGYSVSREKKESFPLTVTSAQKNPTAFYLCASAAGQGWNQPQHFGDGTRLSIL.

The V call is TRBV11-2, the J call TRBJ2-2; D is uncertain. Trimming removed 5 bases at V and 7 bases at J, with 11 bases between. The CDR3 is 13 amino acids. CDR1 and CDR2 (germline): SGHAT, FQNNGV. The CDR3 region has the DNA TGTGCCAGCAGCATAATAACGGGCGGGGAGCTGTTTTTT. The encoded protein is CASSIITGGELFF.

The V call is TRBV12-5, the J call TRBJ2-6, with D perhaps TRBD1 (5 bases). CDR1 LGHNT and CDR2 FRNRAP come from the germline V gene. Trimming took 6 bases from V and 11 from J, leaving 17 bases between them. The length of the CDR3 is 14 residues. CDR3 DNA sequence: TGTGCTAGTGGCCTTGACAGCCTCAGGGACGTCCTGACTTTC. Translating it yields CASGLDSLRDVLTF.

The chain employs TRBV18 and TRBJ1-4; D is uncertain. Germline V CDR1 and CDR2: KGHSH, LQKENI. This CDR3 is 16 amino acids long. With 2 bases removed from V and 0 bases from J, the gap between germline ends came to 10 bases. CDR3 sequence: CASSPLGSTTNEKLFF. CDR3 coding DNA: TGTGCCAGCTCACCATTAGGCAGCACAACTAATGAAAAACTGTTTTTT.

The chain uses TRBV7-9 and TRBJ1-6; D not certain. CDR1 and CDR2 (germline): SEHNR, FQNEAQ (reference sequence). The CDR3 extends over 16 amino acids. Trimming took 2 bases from V and 9 from J, leaving 17 bases between them. CDR3 sequence reads: CASSLSRRRVGSPLHF. The CDR3 coding sequence is TGTGCCAGCAGCTTATCACGGCGCCGAGTTGGTTCACCCCTCCACTTT.

The gene calls are TRBV13 and TRBJ2-5; 10 nucleotides align to TRBD1. Germline V gene data show CDR1 as PRHDT and CDR2 as FYEKMQ (reference sequence). This CDR3 has 14 amino acids. V shed 3 bases and J 4 bases; nucleotides not matched to a gene: 2. CDR3: CASSFRTGGETQYF. Written as DNA, the CDR3 is TGTGCCAGCAGCTTCCGGACAGGGGGAGAGACCCAGTACTTC.

This clone was observed a single time. This rearrangement joins TRBV2 to TRBJ2-7; D possibly corresponds to TRBD2 (6 bases). V was shortened by 4 bases and J by 2 bases, with 12 bases between the two germline ends. The CDR3 sequence is 14 residues long. The germline gives CDR1 SNHLY, CDR2 FYNNEI. The CDR3 loop reads CASSVWRGPYEQYF. The CDR3 DNA sequence: TGTGCCAGCAGTGTTTGGCGGGGACCCTACGAGCAGTACTTC. The whole variable domain, remainder taken from reference TRBV2 and TRBJ2-7, is EPEVTQTPSHQVTQMGQEVILRCVPISNHLYFYWYRQILGQKVEFLVSFYNNEISEKSEIFDDQFSVERPDGSNFTLKIRSTKLEDSAMYFCASSVWRGPYEQYFGPGTRLTVT.

This sequence joins TRBV27 and TRBJ2-2; 8 positions agree with TRBD2. The CDR3 sequence is 18 residues long. Germline CDR1 reads MNHEY; CDR2 reads SMNVEV (reference sequence). Trimming cost V 5 bases and J 5 bases; bases outside gene matches: 16. CDR3 amino acids: CASSGGRGAPMSTGELFF. In nucleotides, the CDR3 is TGTGCCAGCAGTGGAGGGCGGGGGGCCCCCATGAGTACCGGGGAGCTGTTTTTT.

The gene calls are TRBV5-4 and TRBJ2-7; D ambiguous. The CDR3 consists of 12 residues. Trimming took off 4 bases at V and 1 base at J, with 6 bases between the two ends. Germline CDR1 SGHNT, CDR2 YYREEE (reference sequence). The CDR3 DNA sequence: TGTGCCAGCAGCCTGAATTCCTACGAGCAGTACTTC. It codes for CASSLNSYEQYF.

The rearrangement uses TRBV7-3 and TRBJ1-2, with a tentative D call TRBD1 (6 bases). Germline V lookup: CDR1 SGHTA, CDR2 FQGTGA. Trimming pared 4 bases from V and 8 bases from J, leaving 14 bases between. The CDR3 totals 13 residues. The CDR3 sequence: CASSSHREGGYTF. CDR3 DNA: TGTGCCAGCAGCTCGCACAGGGAGGGCGGCTACACCTTC.

The chain employs TRBV5-4 and TRBJ1-1; D is perhaps TRBD1 (6 bases). Germline values: CDR1 SGHNT, CDR2 YYREEE (reference sequence). The CDR3 covers 17 residues. Trimming shortened V by 2 bases and J by 0 bases, and 17 bases separated the two germline ends. The CDR3 DNA reads TGTGCCAGCAGCTTTCCGACCGGACAGCCTTTGAACACTGAAGCTTTCTTT. It yields the protein CASSFPTGQPLNTEAFF.

The chain carries TRBV5-4 and TRBJ1-3, with D tentatively TRBD1 (5 bases). The V gene's germline CDR1 is SGHNT and CDR2 YYREEE (reference sequence). The CDR3 runs to 12 residues. The CDR3 DNA follows: TGTGCGGGGCAGGAGTCTGGAAACACCATATATTTT. Protein: CAGQESGNTIYF.

This chain connects TRBV12-5 to TRBJ2-6, with D unclear. Between the trimmed V and J ends, which lost 1 base and 3 bases, there was a span of 4 bases. The CDR3 spans 14 residues. CDR1 and CDR2 (germline): LGHNT, FRNRAP. The CDR3 spells CASGLGVGANVLTF. The CDR3 region has the DNA TGTGCTAGTGGTTTGGGGGTTGGGGCCAACGTCCTGACTTTC.

This chain links TRBV5-4 with TRBJ2-5, with 13 bases identical to TRBD2. The V segment lost 3 bases and the J segment 1 base; nucleotides outside the gene matches: 3. The CDR3 has 16 amino acids. Germline V CDR1 and CDR2: SGHNT, YYREEE (reference sequence). The CDR3 nucleotides are TGTGCCAGCAGCTCCAGACTAGCGGGGGGCCAAGAGACCCAGTACTTC. Amino acids: CASSSRLAGGQETQYF.

This rearrangement joins TRBV18 to TRBJ1-1; tentatively, D is TRBD1 (5 bases). The CDR3 consists of 15 residues. Per the germline V gene, CDR1 is KGHSH and CDR2 is LQKENI. The V gene lost 3 bases and the J gene lost 1 base, with 12 bases spanning the gap. The chain's CDR3 is CASSPPPGRNTEAFF. For the CDR3, the DNA is TGTGCCAGCTCACCCCCTCCGGGACGGAACACTGAAGCTTTCTTT.

The genes are TRBV7-2 and TRBJ1-2; 9 nucleotides line up with TRBD1. The CDR3 runs 18 residues. J lost 1 base, V lost 4 bases, and 13 bases had no gene match. CDR1 is SGHTA, CDR2 FQGNSA, per germline. The CDR3 is CASSSLRDRVRVNYGYTF. The CDR3 nucleotides read TGTGCCAGCAGCTCCCTCCGGGACAGGGTGCGAGTTAACTATGGCTACACCTTC.

This clone was detected a few times. The rearrangement links TRBV10-3 to TRBJ2-3; the match to TRBD2 covers 8 bases. V lost 6 bases, J lost 6 bases, and 14 bases stayed unmatched. CDR3 length: 16 residues. CDR1 is ENHRY and CDR2 is SYGVKD in the germline V gene. The CDR3: CAISSISGGLRDTQYF. CDR3 in DNA: TGTGCCATCAGCTCGATAAGCGGGGGTCTTAGGGATACGCAGTATTTT.

The chain carries TRBV4-3 and TRBJ2-2; D call uncertain. The CDR3 has 15 residues. Germline loops: CDR1 LGHNA, CDR2 YSLEER. V was clipped by 1 base and J by 2 bases, with 8 bases between them. CDR3 in amino acids: CASSQVGTNTGELFF. The DNA for the CDR3 is TGCGCCAGCAGCCAAGTGGGCACTAACACCGGGGAGCTGTTTTTT.

This clone appeared a few times. This chain joins TRBV11-3 and TRBJ1-3, with TRBD1 matching 7 bases. Germline V gives CDR1 SGHNT, CDR2 YENEEA. The V segment lost 5 bases and the J segment 0 bases; nucleotides outside the gene matches: 16. There are 19 residues in the CDR3. The CDR3 region is CASSPLGDRTFCSGNTIYF. In DNA form, the CDR3 reads TGTGCCAGCAGCCCCCTTGGGGACAGAACATTTTGCTCTGGAAACACCATATATTTT. The whole variable domain, filled in from reference TRBV11-3 and TRBJ1-3, reads EAGVVQSPRYKIIEKKQPVAFWCNPISGHNTLYWYLQNLGQGPELLIRYENEEAVDDSQLPKDRFSAERLKGVDSTLKIQPAELGDSAVYLCASSPLGDRTFCSGNTIYFGEGSWLTVV.

The rearrangement joins TRBV4-3 to TRBJ2-2; D call uncertain. This CDR3 is 14 amino acids long. Trimming stripped 0 bases from V and 3 bases from J, with 5 bases between. Germline V gene sequence: CDR1 LGHNA, CDR2 YSLEER. The DNA for the CDR3 is TGCGCCAGCAGCCAAGACTTGGACACCGGGGAGCTGTTTTTT. It translates to CASSQDLDTGELFF.

This clone was seen just once. The chain combines TRBV30 with TRBJ1-4; 7 bases line up with TRBD1. Trimming removed 3 bases from V and 8 bases from J; junction bases left unmatched: 12. The length of the CDR3 is 15 residues. The V gene's germline CDR1 is GTSNPN and CDR2 SVGIG (reference sequence). The CDR3, as DNA: TGTGCCTGGAGCTCCCCCGGGACAGAGGACGAAAAACTGTTTTTT. Residues: CAWSSPGTEDEKLFF. Together with reference TRBV30 and TRBJ1-4, the CDR3 gives the full variable domain: SQTIHQWPATLVQPVGSPLSLECTVEGTSNPNLYWYRQAAGRGLQLLFYSVGIGQISSEVPQNLSASRPQDRQFILSSKKLLLSDSGFYLCAWSSPGTEDEKLFFGSGTQLSVL.

J is TRBJ2-7 and V is TRBV11-2, with a weak D call TRBD1 (6 bases). Germline V gene data show CDR1 as SGHAT and CDR2 as FQNNGV. The CDR3 extends over 14 amino acids. V was shortened by 2 bases and J by 5 bases, with 13 bases between the two germline ends. The CDR3 protein is CASSLQGSGNEQYF. CDR3 nucleotide sequence: TGTGCCAGCAGCTTACAGGGGTCGGGAAACGAGCAGTACTTC.

The chain carries TRBV2 and TRBJ2-7; TRBD1 matches at 11 bases. This CDR3 contains 15 residues. Per germline, CDR1 SNHLY and CDR2 FYNNEI. V was clipped by 4 bases and J by 6 bases; unmatched bases: 8. The CDR3 DNA sequence: TGTGCCAGCAGTGTACGGCCGGGACAGGGGGGCGAGCAGTACTTC. This sequence encodes CASSVRPGQGGEQYF.

This clone was counted a single time. The chain has TRBV6-5 and TRBJ1-2, with TRBD1 identical over 8 bases. Per germline, CDR1 MNHEY and CDR2 SVGAGI. Unmatched junction bases numbered 2, after V lost 2 bases and J lost 6 bases. The CDR3 loop spans 13 amino acids. This chain's CDR3 is CASSYRTGHGYTF. In DNA form, the CDR3 reads TGTGCCAGCAGTTACCGGACAGGGCATGGCTACACCTTC.

The rearrangement joins TRBV4-2 to TRBJ2-7; possibly TRBD1 for D (6 bases). Germline V lookup: CDR1 LGHNA, CDR2 YNFKEQ. The CDR3 loop spans 16 amino acids. Between the trimmed V and J ends, which lost 1 base and 2 bases, there was a span of 15 bases. CDR3 sequence (DNA): TGTGCCAGCAGCCAAGGTGGGGCAGGGGTTCCCTACGAGCAGTACTTC. This encodes CASSQGGAGVPYEQYF.